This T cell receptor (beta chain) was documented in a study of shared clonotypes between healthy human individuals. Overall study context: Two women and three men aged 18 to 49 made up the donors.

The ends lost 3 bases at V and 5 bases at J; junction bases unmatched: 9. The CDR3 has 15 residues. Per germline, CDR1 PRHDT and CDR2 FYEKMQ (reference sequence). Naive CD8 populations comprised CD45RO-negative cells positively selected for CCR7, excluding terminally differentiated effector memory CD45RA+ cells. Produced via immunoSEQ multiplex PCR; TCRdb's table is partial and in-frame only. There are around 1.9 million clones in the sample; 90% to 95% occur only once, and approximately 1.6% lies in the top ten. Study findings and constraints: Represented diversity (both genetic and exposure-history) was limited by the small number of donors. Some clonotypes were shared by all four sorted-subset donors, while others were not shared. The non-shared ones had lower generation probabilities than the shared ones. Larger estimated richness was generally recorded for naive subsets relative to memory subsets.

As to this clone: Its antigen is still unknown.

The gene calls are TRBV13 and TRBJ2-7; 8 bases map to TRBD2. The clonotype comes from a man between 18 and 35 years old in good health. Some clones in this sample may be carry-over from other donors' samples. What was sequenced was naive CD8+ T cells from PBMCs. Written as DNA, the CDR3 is TGTGCCAGCAGCTTCGGGGCGGGAGGTAATAACGAGCAGTACTTC. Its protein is CASSFGAGGNNEQYF.